The 5 T cell receptor beta chains below all came from one sample that was sequenced in a study of blood T cells in healthy people across ages. A sample-barcoded 5' primer and a J-beta primer mix were used in a second PCR of about 6 to 11 cycles. One entry per CDR3 protein results from TCRdb running MiXCR on the 5' RACE reads. The sample lists about 760,000 distinct CDR3 sequences, around 25% occurring once. The data also belong to a second study, concerning T cells of mothers and their children.

The sequencing input was blood. Receptor source: a boy between 10 and 17 years old in good health.

This rearrangement joins TRBV27 to TRBJ1-1; D may be TRBD1 (5 bases). Deletions cut 1 base from V and 5 bases from J, with 11 bases between. CDR1 and CDR2 from the germline V gene are MNHEY and SMNVEV (reference sequence). The CDR3 runs 14 residues. This CDR3 is CASSLWGVGTEAFF. The CDR3 DNA is TGTGCCAGCAGTTTATGGGGGGTTGGTACTGAAGCTTTCTTT.

The rearrangement links TRBV29-1 to TRBJ2-7, with D maybe TRBD1 (8 bases). The CDR3 loop spans 15 amino acids. V was trimmed by 3 bases and J by 0 bases, leaving 15 bases between them. Germline V gene data show CDR1 as SQVTM and CDR2 as ANQGSEA. The CDR3 nucleotides are TGCAGCGTTGAGGGGGGGGACAGGCACTCCTACGAGCAGTACTTC. Amino acid sequence: CSVEGGDRHSYEQYF.

The chain recombines TRBV5-1 with TRBJ2-5, with 7 positions matching TRBD2. This CDR3 region has 14 residues. The germline gives CDR1 SGHRS, CDR2 YFSETQ. The V segment lost 2 bases and the J segment 5 bases; nucleotides outside the gene matches: 6. The CDR3 nucleotides read TGCGCCAGCAGCTTCGGGGGAGGGAAGGAGACCCAGTACTTC. Translating it yields CASSFGGGKETQYF. The full variable domain, its missing parts supplied by reference TRBV5-1 and TRBJ2-5, is KAGVTQTPRYLIKTRGQQVTLSCSPISGHRSVSWYQQTPGQGLQFLFEYFSETQRNKGNFPGRFSGRQFSNSRSEMNVSTLELGDSALYLCASSFGGGKETQYFGPGTRLLVL.

The V and J genes are TRBV29-1 and TRBJ2-7, with 9 bases lining up with TRBD2. This CDR3 region has 17 residues. The germline CDR1 and CDR2 sequences are SQVTM and ANQGSEA. The ends lost 1 base at V and 1 base at J; junction bases unmatched: 11. Here the CDR3 reads CSVEGPPGLADSYEQYF. DNA for the CDR3: TGCAGCGTTGAAGGCCCCCCGGGACTAGCCGATTCCTACGAGCAGTACTTC.

The chain carries TRBV14 and TRBJ1-2; D is ambiguous. CDR1 and CDR2 from the germline V gene are SGHDN and FVKESK. With 0 bases removed from V and 7 bases from J, the gap between germline ends came to 15 bases. The CDR3 is 15 residues long. CDR3 amino acids: CASSQELNSPGGYTF. The CDR3 nucleotides are TGTGCCAGCAGCCAAGAGCTAAACAGCCCTGGTGGCTACACCTTC.